One T cell receptor beta chain is described in this entry. Its antigen is as yet unknown. Here immunoSEQ multiplex PCR was the method, and the copy in TCRdb shows in-frame clones only, minus some. The profile shows 35,000 to 50,000 clones, approximately 90% of them singletons. As for time point: peak reinfection, 3 to 8 weeks after reinfection detection. No in vitro expansion preceded TCR sequencing of the sorted cells. This specimen belongs to a study of memory CD8 T cells in hepatitis C reinfection. Overall study findings and caveats: With roughly five donors, public clonotype conclusions could not be definitive.

Sequenced: naive CD8+ T cells sorted from blood. The TCR originated in a man between 18 and 35 years old with hepatitis C virus infection.

CDR3 sequence: CASSLSGEGQPQHF. For the CDR3, the DNA is TGTGCCAGCAGTTTATCAGGGGAGGGGCAGCCCCAGCATTTT. This sequence joins TRBV27 and TRBJ1-5; maybe TRBD1 (5 bases). Trimming removed 0 bases at V and 7 bases at J, with 10 bases between. From germline, CDR1 is MNHEY and CDR2 SMNVEV (reference sequence). The CDR3 is 14 residues long.